The rows below give T cell receptor beta chains drawn from one sample of a study of T cell repertoires in cytomegalovirus infection. What these receptors recognize is not known. TCRdb analysed the reads with MiXCR anew, one entry per CDR3 protein. The repertoire consists of about 89,000 distinct CDR3 sequences, with about 31% occurring once and the leading ten covering approximately 75%. This specimen consisted of CD8+ T cells from cultured PBMCs, obtained from culture after CMV antigen stimulation. The receptors were sampled from a human donor in good health (CMV status not recorded). Some clones in this sample may be carry-over from other donors' samples. Each CDR3 is given with its conserved first and last residue. The order of the fields is V gene, D gene, J gene, clone size, CDR3 DNA, CDR3 protein. The D gene is left open where the match is weak. Not every row has a clone size; where given, it reads once, few, many or a size class.

V: TRBV28
D: TRBD1
J: TRBJ2-1
size: -
DNA: TGTGCCAGCAGTCCTCCGGGACAGAACAATGAGCAGTTCTTC
CDR3: CASSPPGQNNEQFF

V: TRBV12-3/TRBV12-4
D: -
J: TRBJ1-1
size: -
DNA: TGTGCCAGCAGTTTAGGTATGGGGGACACTGAAGCTTTCTTT
CDR3: CASSLGMGDTEAFF

V: TRBV19
D: TRBD1
J: TRBJ2-2
size: -
DNA: TGTGCCAGTAGTCCAGGGACAGGGTTCACCGGGGAGCTGTTTTTT
CDR3: CASSPGTGFTGELFF

V: TRBV27
D: TRBD2
J: TRBJ2-5
size: -
DNA: TGTGCCAGCAGTCCCAATGAGCGGGGGCTCCAAGAGACCCAGTACTTC
CDR3: CASSPNERGLQETQYF

V: TRBV12-3/TRBV12-4
D: -
J: TRBJ1-1
size: many
DNA: TGTGCCAGTACCCTAGGCCAGGTTAACACTGAAGCTTTCTTT
CDR3: CASTLGQVNTEAFF

V: TRBV4-1
D: -
J: TRBJ1-2
size: -
DNA: TGCGCCAGCAGCGACGCAGGGCTTATCTCTCGAGGCTACACCTTC
CDR3: CASSDAGLISRGYTF

V: TRBV7-2
D: TRBD1
J: TRBJ2-1
size: many
DNA: TGTGCCAGCAGCCGCGAGGTCGGGACAGGGGCTTACAATGAGCAGTTCTTC
CDR3: CASSREVGTGAYNEQFF

V: TRBV6-2/TRBV6-3
D: TRBD1
J: TRBJ2-5
size: -
DNA: TGTGCCAGCAGTGACTTACAGGGGGCCGGGGAGACCCAGTACTTC
CDR3: CASSDLQGAGETQYF

V: TRBV5-1
D: TRBD1
J: TRBJ2-1
size: -
DNA: TGCGCCAGCAGCCTGAAAGGACAGGGTTACAATGAGCAGTTCTTC
CDR3: CASSLKGQGYNEQFF

V: TRBV12-3/TRBV12-4
D: -
J: TRBJ1-1
size: many
DNA: TGTGCCAGCAGGGCCGGTTGGGGGGCTGAAGCTTTCTTT
CDR3: CASRAGWGAEAFF

V: TRBV28
D: TRBD1
J: TRBJ1-4
size: few
DNA: TGTGCCAGCAGTAGGGGGACAGAATGGGATGAAAAACTGTTTTTT
CDR3: CASSRGTEWDEKLFF

V: TRBV20-1
D: -
J: TRBJ1-2
size: -
DNA: TGCAGTGCTTTAGGCGGCCGGTCTGGCTACACCTTC
CDR3: CSALGGRSGYTF

V: TRBV12-5
D: TRBD1
J: TRBJ1-5
size: many
DNA: TGTGCTAGTGGTTTGGGTAATTGGCAGGGGGATCAGCCCCAGCATTTT
CDR3: CASGLGNWQGDQPQHF

V: TRBV7-8
D: -
J: TRBJ2-5
size: -
DNA: TGTGCCAGCAGCTTTCAGTGGCGGGAACAACCAGAGACCCAGTACTTC
CDR3: CASSFQWREQPETQYF

V: TRBV19
D: TRBD2
J: TRBJ2-2
size: few
DNA: TGTGCCAGTAGTACCTCGGGACTAGCGGGGGGGTCGGCGGGCACCGGGGAGCTGTTTTTT
CDR3: CASSTSGLAGGSAGTGELFF

V: TRBV6-1
D: TRBD2
J: TRBJ2-1
size: -
DNA: TGTGCCAGCAGTGAACTAGCGGAATACTCCTACAATGAGCAGTTCTTC
CDR3: CASSELAEYSYNEQFF

V: TRBV7-8
D: -
J: TRBJ2-5
size: many
DNA: TGTGCCAGCAGCTTAGTCGAAGAGACCCAGTACTTC
CDR3: CASSLVEETQYF

V: TRBV12-3/TRBV12-4
D: -
J: TRBJ1-3
size: few
DNA: TGTGCCAGCAGTGGTAGAAGGGTTTCGGGGAACACCATATATTTT
CDR3: CASSGRRVSGNTIYF

V: TRBV11-2
D: -
J: TRBJ2-2
size: -
DNA: TGTGCCAGCACTAAAGGCGGGGTGGGATCGGTGTTTTTT
CDR3: CASTKGGVGSVFF

V: TRBV3-1
D: -
J: TRBJ2-5
size: -
DNA: TGTGCCAGCAGCCAAGATACCGACTACCCTTTGAGGGCCCAGTACTTC
CDR3: CASSQDTDYPLRAQYF

V: TRBV7-9
D: TRBD1
J: TRBJ1-6
size: -
DNA: TGTGCCAGCCATTCCCCGGACAGGGATAATTCACCCCTCCACTTT
CDR3: CASHSPDRDNSPLHF

V: TRBV11-1
D: -
J: TRBJ1-6
size: many
DNA: TGTGCCAGCAGCTACCGGTTCGAGGTTTTTAATTCACCCCTCCACTTT
CDR3: CASSYRFEVFNSPLHF

V: TRBV5-4
D: TRBD2
J: TRBJ2-3
size: many
DNA: TGTGCCAGCAGCTTGGATGGCGGGGGGTGGGCAGATACGCAGTATTTT
CDR3: CASSLDGGGWADTQYF

V: TRBV5-1
D: -
J: TRBJ2-1
size: few
DNA: TGCGCCAGCAGCTTGGCTCGTACAGACTACAATGAGCAGTTCTTC
CDR3: CASSLARTDYNEQFF

V: TRBV4-1
D: -
J: TRBJ1-2
size: -
DNA: TGCGCCAGCAGCCAAGATCACAACGCCGAGCACGGCTACACCTTC
CDR3: CASSQDHNAEHGYTF

V: TRBV7-4
D: -
J: TRBJ2-1
size: few
DNA: TGTGCCAGCAGCTTGGTCAGGGAGAATGAGCAGTTCTTC
CDR3: CASSLVRENEQFF

V: TRBV6-1
D: TRBD1
J: TRBJ1-4
size: -
DNA: TGTGCCAGCAGTGACGGGGTAGGGGGCGCAACTAATGAAAAACTGTTTTTT
CDR3: CASSDGVGGATNEKLFF

V: TRBV12-3/TRBV12-4
D: TRBD1
J: TRBJ2-7
size: -
DNA: TGTGCCAGCTCAGGACAGGGAGGCTACGAGCAGTACTTC
CDR3: CASSGQGGYEQYF

V: TRBV27
D: TRBD1
J: TRBJ1-2
size: few
DNA: TGTGCCAGCAGTCCCCAGCTTACAGGGGCGCTTGGCTATGGCTACACCTTC
CDR3: CASSPQLTGALGYGYTF

V: TRBV19
D: -
J: TRBJ1-5
size: -
DNA: TGTGCCAGTAGTATAGAGGCAGGCCCAGATCAGCCCCAGCATTTT
CDR3: CASSIEAGPDQPQHF

V: TRBV4-1
D: -
J: TRBJ1-2
size: few
DNA: TGTGCCAGCAGCCAAGATCCACAGGGCTTTTATGGCTACACCTTC
CDR3: CASSQDPQGFYGYTF

V: TRBV7-9
D: TRBD1
J: TRBJ1-2
size: many
DNA: TGTGCCAGCAGCATCCGGGACAGGGAGCTTATAAGCGGCTACACCTTC
CDR3: CASSIRDRELISGYTF

V: TRBV27
D: -
J: TRBJ2-7
size: -
DNA: TGTGCCAGCAGTTTATTGGGAGATAGTGACGAGCAGTACTTC
CDR3: CASSLLGDSDEQYF

V: TRBV5-6
D: -
J: TRBJ2-1
size: -
DNA: TGTGCCAGCAGCCCAGGCTCGGACAGACATTTCTTC
CDR3: CASSPGSDRHFF

V: TRBV15
D: TRBD2
J: TRBJ2-1
size: few
DNA: TGTGCCACCGGCCCTGGGGTAGCGGGGGGAACCCACTACGACGATGAGCAGTTCTTC
CDR3: CATGPGVAGGTHYDDEQFF

V: TRBV6-1
D: -
J: TRBJ1-4
size: -
DNA: TGTGCCAGCAGTTACGGGGAAGGCACTAATGAAAAACTGTTTTTT
CDR3: CASSYGEGTNEKLFF

V: TRBV14
D: -
J: TRBJ2-2
size: many
DNA: TGTGCCAGCAGCCTCCCGTCCTCGGGCGGGGAGCTGTTTTTT
CDR3: CASSLPSSGGELFF

V: TRBV19
D: -
J: TRBJ2-2
size: -
DNA: TGTGCCAGTAGTATAGATCCAGTCACCGGGGAGCTGTTTTTT
CDR3: CASSIDPVTGELFF

V: TRBV6-4
D: TRBD2
J: TRBJ2-7
size: few
DNA: TGTGCCAGCAGTGAAAATAGCGGGGGGGTCTACGAGCAGTACTTC
CDR3: CASSENSGGVYEQYF

V: TRBV7-9
D: -
J: TRBJ1-1
size: -
DNA: TGTGCCAGCAGCTTAGGGGCGTTTGGCACTGAAGCTTTCTTT
CDR3: CASSLGAFGTEAFF

V: TRBV10-3
D: -
J: TRBJ2-7
size: -
DNA: TGTGCCATCAGTGAGGGAGCCAGTACCTACGAGCAGTACTTC
CDR3: CAISEGASTYEQYF

V: TRBV4-1
D: TRBD1
J: TRBJ1-1
size: -
DNA: TGCGCCAGCAGCCTCGAAAGGAGGGGGCGCAGGTATTTTCGTGAAGCTTTCTTT
CDR3: CASSLERRGRRYFREAFF

V: TRBV7-8
D: -
J: TRBJ2-1
size: many
DNA: TGTGCCAGCAGCCTACGAGACGGAGGCTCCTACAATGAGCAGTTCTTC
CDR3: CASSLRDGGSYNEQFF